This is a list of T cell receptor beta chains from one sample in a study of blood T cell repertoires in COVID-19. Measured with immunoSEQ multiplex PCR; TCRdb has only the in-frame clones, and not every one. This table holds approximately 300,000 clones, 85% found once. The sequencing input was PBMCs or T cells enriched from blood (not recorded which). Receptors originate from a young woman who had been exposed to COVID-19. Both conserved end residues are part of each CDR3. A D gene is named only where the DNA matches it firmly. Clone size is given for some rows only: seen once, a few or many times, or a class if the clone is expanded.

NA	NA	TRBV6-2/TRBV6-3	TRBJ2-3	15	CASSYAAGLTDTQYF	TGTGCCAGCAGTTACGCGGCAGGACTCACAGATACGCAGTATTTT
TRBD2	NA	TRBV13	TRBJ2-7	17	CASSSGLAGGQNYEQYF	TGTGCCAGCAGCTCCGGACTAGCGGGAGGGCAAAACTACGAGCAGTACTTC
TRBD1	NA	TRBV3-1/TRBV3-2	TRBJ1-1	15	CASSQVRDRGPEAFF	TGTGCCAGCAGCCAAGTGCGGGACAGGGGGCCCGAAGCTTTCTTT
TRBD1	NA	TRBV19	TRBJ1-1	17	CASSFQGASLMNTEAFF	TGTGCCAGTAGTTTTCAGGGGGCCAGTCTCATGAACACTGAAGCTTTCTTT
TRBD1	NA	TRBV19	TRBJ1-1	15	CASRISDRGGTEAFF	TGTGCCAGCCGGATCTCGGACAGGGGTGGCACTGAAGCTTTCTTT
NA	NA	TRBV28	TRBJ2-3	15	CASSLGIRGTDTQYF	TGTGCCAGCAGTTTGGGGATCAGGGGCACAGATACGCAGTATTTT
NA	once	TRBV7-9	TRBJ1-5	13	CATGRPGDQPQHF	TGTGCCACCGGTAGGCCCGGGGATCAGCCCCAGCATTTT
TRBD1	NA	TRBV19	TRBJ1-2	16	CASSTPVGQAFGGYTF	TGTGCCAGTAGTACTCCCGTGGGACAGGCATTTGGCGGCTACACCTTC
NA	NA	TRBV12-3/TRBV12-4	TRBJ1-2	13	CASSPPPGNGYTF	TGTGCCAGCAGCCCTCCCCCAGGGAATGGCTACACCTTC
NA	NA	TRBV20-1	TRBJ1-1	13	CSASLRRGFEAFF	TGCAGTGCTAGTTTACGACGGGGTTTTGAAGCTTTCTTT
NA	once	TRBV27	TRBJ2-3	16	CASSLSGSAGTDTQYF	TGTGCCAGCAGTTTAAGCGGGTCCGCGGGGACAGATACGCAGTATTTT
TRBD1	NA	TRBV28	TRBJ1-1	13	CASSLQGDTEAFF	TGTGCCAGCAGTTTACAGGGGGATACTGAAGCTTTCTTT
NA	NA	TRBV4-1	TRBJ2-7	12	CASSHPSPEQYF	TGCGCCAGCAGCCACCCCTCCCCCGAGCAGTACTTC
NA	NA	TRBV7-2	TRBJ1-1	18	CASSPYPDKGDLNTEAFF	TGTGCCAGCAGCCCTTATCCAGACAAGGGGGATTTGAACACTGAAGCTTTCTTT
TRBD2	NA	TRBV27	TRBJ2-3	17	CASSLYTSGGITDTQYF	TGTGCCAGCAGTTTATATACTAGCGGGGGGATTACAGATACGCAGTATTTT
TRBD1	NA	TRBV7-9	TRBJ1-5	17	CASSFWTGGFRNQPQHF	TGTGCCAGCAGCTTCTGGACAGGGGGTTTTCGCAATCAGCCCCAGCATTTT
TRBD1	NA	TRBV3-1/TRBV3-2	TRBJ1-5	15	CASSPGTGVGQPQHF	TGTGCCAGCAGCCCTGGGACAGGGGTTGGTCAGCCCCAGCATTTT
TRBD2	NA	TRBV11-2	TRBJ2-3	18	CASSYTGLAGISTDTQYF	TGTGCCAGCAGCTATACAGGACTAGCGGGAATCAGCACAGATACGCAGTATTTT
NA	once	TRBV3-1/TRBV3-2	TRBJ2-1	15	CASSRGSGSYNEQFF	TGTGCCAGCAGCCGTGGGAGCGGATCCTACAATGAGCAGTTCTTC
NA	few	TRBV4-3	TRBJ1-2	15	CASSGDNRAPYGYTF	TGCGCCAGCAGCGGCGACAACAGGGCGCCCTATGGCTACACCTTC
NA	NA	TRBV14	TRBJ2-3	13	CASRAGETDTQYF	TGTGCCAGCAGGGCTGGGGAGACAGATACGCAGTATTTT
NA	NA	TRBV1	TRBJ2-5	21	CTSSQDADRGPIRDYQETQYF	TGCACCAGCAGCCAAGATGCGGACAGGGGACCAATACGGGACTATCAAGAGACCCAGTACTTC
TRBD1	NA	TRBV28	TRBJ1-3	14	CASNLQGAGNTIYF	TGTGCCAGCAACCTACAGGGGGCTGGAAACACCATATATTTT
NA	NA	TRBV6-2/TRBV6-3	TRBJ2-7	14	CASSYYGGSYEQYF	TGTGCCAGCAGTTACTACGGCGGATCCTACGAGCAGTACTTC
TRBD1	NA	TRBV5-6	TRBJ1-2	13	CASSLARGLGYTF	TGTGCCAGCAGCTTGGCCAGGGGGCTTGGCTACACCTTC
TRBD2	NA	TRBV9	TRBJ2-3	16	CASSVGGSGSTDTQYF	TGTGCCAGCAGCGTAGGCGGTAGCGGGAGCACAGATACGCAGTATTTT
NA	NA	TRBV30	TRBJ1-2	12	CAWSVRHLGYTF	TGTGCCTGGAGTGTACGACACCTCGGCTACACCTTC
NA	NA	TRBV6-5	TRBJ2-7	13	CATCRHDSYEQYF	TGTGCCACTTGCAGGCACGACTCCTACGAGCAGTACTTC
NA	NA	TRBV30	TRBJ1-5	13	CAWSRERDQPQHF	TGTGCCTGGAGTCGGGAAAGGGATCAGCCCCAGCATTTT
TRBD2	few	TRBV20-1	TRBJ2-5	16	CSASVTTSGGAKTQYF	TGCAGTGCTAGTGTTACGACTAGCGGGGGGGCAAAGACCCAGTACTTC
NA	NA	TRBV2	TRBJ2-1	14	CASSLPGHSDEQFF	TGTGCCAGCAGTTTACCGGGACACTCGGATGAGCAGTTCTTC
NA	NA	TRBV2	TRBJ1-1	13	CASSVQGAAEAFF	TGTGCCAGCAGTGTTCAGGGTGCGGCTGAAGCTTTCTTT
TRBD1	NA	TRBV19	TRBJ1-5	16	CASKRDRNYSNQPQHF	TGTGCCAGTAAGCGGGACAGGAATTATAGCAATCAGCCCCAGCATTTT
NA	many	TRBV9	TRBJ1-6	14	CASSVDPGNSPLHF	TGTGCCAGCAGCGTAGATCCCGGGAATTCACCCCTCCACTTT
TRBD1	NA	TRBV20-1	TRBJ2-7	15	CSASPQDRVSYEQYF	TGCAGTGCTAGTCCCCAGGACAGGGTATCCTACGAGCAGTACTTC
TRBD1	NA	TRBV28	TRBJ1-4	14	CASRDGQAWEKLFF	TGTGCCAGCAGGGATGGACAGGCTTGGGAAAAACTGTTTTTT
TRBD1	NA	TRBV9	TRBJ2-1	16	CASSPPGQGPYNEQFF	TGTGCCAGCAGCCCACCGGGACAGGGACCCTACAATGAGCAGTTCTTC
TRBD1	NA	TRBV18	TRBJ1-1	18	CASSPFTGGRRRDTEAFF	TGTGCCAGCTCACCATTTACAGGGGGGCGTCGTCGAGACACTGAAGCTTTCTTT
TRBD1	NA	TRBV28	TRBJ1-5	13	CASSQDRAQPQHF	TGTGCCAGCAGTCAGGACAGGGCGCAGCCCCAGCATTTT
TRBD1	once	TRBV18	TRBJ1-1	16	CASSPQGTGRSTEAFF	TGTGCCAGCTCACCCCAAGGGACAGGGAGGTCCACTGAAGCTTTCTTT
NA	few	TRBV18	TRBJ1-3	16	CASSPPQGGVGNTIYF	TGTGCCAGCTCACCACCGCAGGGCGGCGTTGGAAACACCATATATTTT
TRBD2	NA	TRBV6-1	TRBJ2-1	14	CASSDRLAGNEQFF	TGTGCCAGCAGTGACAGACTAGCTGGGAATGAGCAGTTCTTC
TRBD1	NA	TRBV5-1	TRBJ1-1	16	CASSLGDRGRATEAFF	TGCGCCAGCAGCTTGGGGGACAGGGGGCGCGCCACTGAAGCTTTCTTT
NA	NA	TRBV9	TRBJ2-1	19	CASSVAGLDPRSSYNEQFF	TGTGCCAGCAGCGTCGCAGGGCTGGACCCCAGGAGCTCCTACAATGAGCAGTTCTTC
NA	NA	TRBV18	TRBJ2-1	12	CASSPQGYEQFF	TGTGCCAGCTCACCTCAGGGCTATGAGCAGTTCTTC
NA	NA	TRBV2	TRBJ2-7	14	CASSESSLLYEQYF	TGTGCCAGCAGTGAATCCAGCTTACTATACGAGCAGTACTTC
TRBD1	once	TRBV7-2	TRBJ2-1	14	CASSTTTGNNEQFF	TGTGCCAGCAGCACTACGACAGGGAACAATGAGCAGTTCTTC
NA	once	TRBV27	TRBJ1-1	15	CASTPKRRGETEAFF	TGTGCCAGCACCCCGAAACGGAGGGGCGAAACTGAAGCTTTCTTT